Listed below are T cell receptor beta chains from one sample, sequenced in a study of blood T cell repertoires in COVID-19. Using immunoSEQ multiplex PCR, the repertoire was profiled, and TCRdb retains in-frame clones only, with some absent. Seen here are over 200,000 clones, around 87% observed once, and the top ten hold around 16%. The sequenced sample consisted of PBMCs or T cells enriched from blood (not recorded which). The receptors were sampled from a man aged 30 to 45 who had been exposed to COVID-19. Each CDR3 is given with its conserved first and last residue. Each record gives: clone size, J gene, V gene, CDR3 length, D gene, CDR3 protein, CDR3 DNA. A D gene is named only where the DNA matches it firmly. Clone size appears in some rows only: once, few, many, or a class for an expanded clone.

abundance: .; j_gene: TRBJ2-7; v_gene: TRBV11-2; len: 11; d_gene: TRBD1; CDR3aa: CATEQGSEQYF; CDR3nt: TGTGCCACAGAACAGGGGAGTGAGCAGTACTTC
abundance: once; j_gene: TRBJ2-1; v_gene: TRBV5-1; len: 14; d_gene: TRBD1; CDR3aa: CASSLGTGYNEQFF; CDR3nt: TGCGCCAGCAGCTTGGGGACAGGGTACAATGAGCAGTTCTTC
abundance: .; j_gene: TRBJ1-5; v_gene: TRBV27; len: 16; d_gene: TRBD1; CDR3aa: CASSSDRGRPNQPQHF; CDR3nt: TGTGCCAGCAGTTCGGACAGGGGGCGCCCCAATCAGCCCCAGCATTTT
abundance: .; j_gene: TRBJ1-2; v_gene: TRBV7-9; len: 18; d_gene: TRBD1; CDR3aa: CASSLGRSVDRGIDGYTF; CDR3nt: TGTGCCAGCAGCCTGGGTAGGTCAGTGGACAGGGGCATCGATGGCTACACCTTC
abundance: once; j_gene: TRBJ2-3; v_gene: TRBV9; len: 16; d_gene: TRBD2; CDR3aa: CASSGSGGPPPATQYF; CDR3nt: TGTGCCAGCAGCGGTAGCGGGGGGCCGCCGCCAGCTACGCAGTATTTT
abundance: .; j_gene: TRBJ1-1; v_gene: TRBV27; len: 16; d_gene: .; CDR3aa: CASSLFGRASNTEAFF; CDR3nt: TGTGCCAGCAGTTTATTCGGGCGGGCGTCTAACACTGAAGCTTTCTTT
abundance: .; j_gene: TRBJ1-2; v_gene: TRBV11-1; len: 14; d_gene: .; CDR3aa: CASSPPGDRYGYTF; CDR3nt: TGTGCCAGCAGCCCCCCGGGTGATCGCTATGGCTACACCTTC
abundance: .; j_gene: TRBJ1-1; v_gene: TRBV6-5; len: 13; d_gene: TRBD1; CDR3aa: CASSPPGTVEAFF; CDR3nt: TGTGCCAGCAGTCCCCCCGGGACAGTTGAAGCTTTCTTT
abundance: .; j_gene: TRBJ2-1; v_gene: TRBV7-2; len: 16; d_gene: TRBD2; CDR3aa: CASSWETSGGANEQFF; CDR3nt: TGTGCCAGCAGCTGGGAGACTAGCGGGGGAGCCAATGAGCAGTTCTTC
abundance: .; j_gene: TRBJ1-5; v_gene: TRBV10-3; len: 17; d_gene: TRBD1; CDR3aa: CAISESDQGARNQPQHF; CDR3nt: TGTGCCATCAGTGAGTCAGACCAGGGGGCTCGCAATCAGCCCCAGCATTTT
abundance: .; j_gene: TRBJ1-2; v_gene: TRBV5-1; len: 14; d_gene: TRBD1; CDR3aa: CASSSQTGLGGYTF; CDR3nt: TGCGCCAGCAGCTCGCAGACAGGGCTGGGAGGCTACACCTTC
abundance: .; j_gene: TRBJ2-5; v_gene: TRBV19; len: 18; d_gene: TRBD1; CDR3aa: CASSIRPRTGSLQETQYF; CDR3nt: TGTGCCAGTAGTATCCGCCCTCGGACAGGAAGCCTACAAGAGACCCAGTACTTC
abundance: few; j_gene: TRBJ1-6; v_gene: TRBV27; len: 17; d_gene: .; CDR3aa: CASSLLGVGGHNSPLHF; CDR3nt: TGTGCCAGCAGTTTACTAGGGGTGGGGGGTCACAATTCACCCCTCCACTTT
abundance: .; j_gene: TRBJ1-4; v_gene: TRBV14; len: 15; d_gene: TRBD1; CDR3aa: CASSQGTGRGEKLFF; CDR3nt: TGTGCCAGCAGCCAAGGGACAGGCAGGGGGGAAAAACTGTTTTTT
abundance: .; j_gene: TRBJ2-1; v_gene: TRBV5-1; len: 19; d_gene: TRBD2; CDR3aa: CASSSLGSGGLGSYNEQFF; CDR3nt: TGCGCCAGCAGCTCGTTAGGTAGCGGGGGGCTGGGGTCCTACAATGAGCAGTTCTTC
abundance: .; j_gene: TRBJ2-2; v_gene: TRBV3-1/TRBV3-2; len: 16; d_gene: .; CDR3aa: CASSQGLGPVSGELFF; CDR3nt: TGTGCCAGCAGCCAAGGATTGGGGCCAGTCTCTGGGGAGCTGTTTTTT
abundance: .; j_gene: TRBJ1-1; v_gene: TRBV29-1; len: 13; d_gene: .; CDR3aa: CSVDEPRGTEAFF; CDR3nt: TGCAGCGTCGACGAACCGAGGGGGACTGAAGCTTTCTTT
abundance: .; j_gene: TRBJ2-1; v_gene: TRBV9; len: 16; d_gene: .; CDR3aa: CASSPTESGLYNEQFF; CDR3nt: TGTGCCAGCAGCCCAACCGAATCGGGACTTTACAATGAGCAGTTCTTC
abundance: .; j_gene: TRBJ2-5; v_gene: TRBV7-7; len: 16; d_gene: .; CDR3aa: CASSLGLSLPGETQYF; CDR3nt: TGTGCCAGCAGCTTAGGGTTGAGCCTACCGGGAGAGACCCAGTACTTC
abundance: .; j_gene: TRBJ2-7; v_gene: TRBV27; len: 14; d_gene: TRBD1; CDR3aa: CASRGTALTYEQYF; CDR3nt: TGTGCCAGCAGAGGGACAGCACTTACCTACGAGCAGTACTTC
abundance: few; j_gene: TRBJ2-7; v_gene: TRBV21-1; len: 18; d_gene: .; CDR3aa: CASSSRIEEGAHSYEQYF; CDR3nt: TGTGCCAGCAGCAGCAGGATTGAAGAGGGGGCCCACTCCTACGAGCAGTACTTC
abundance: .; j_gene: TRBJ1-5; v_gene: TRBV7-9; len: 15; d_gene: .; CDR3aa: CASSSNRERDQPQHF; CDR3nt: TGTGCCAGCAGCTCGAACAGGGAGAGGGATCAGCCCCAGCATTTT
abundance: .; j_gene: TRBJ1-2; v_gene: TRBV7-9; len: 13; d_gene: TRBD1; CDR3aa: CASSRTGGYGYTF; CDR3nt: TGTGCCAGCAGCCGAACAGGGGGCTATGGCTACACCTTC
abundance: .; j_gene: TRBJ2-1; v_gene: TRBV11-3; len: 15; d_gene: TRBD2; CDR3aa: CASSPRLAGVTEQFF; CDR3nt: TGTGCCAGCAGCCCAAGGTTAGCGGGGGTAACTGAGCAGTTCTTC
abundance: .; j_gene: TRBJ2-7; v_gene: TRBV5-4; len: 15; d_gene: TRBD2; CDR3aa: CASSQKGGAGYEQYF; CDR3nt: TGTGCCAGCAGCCAAAAGGGTGGAGCGGGGTACGAGCAGTACTTC
abundance: .; j_gene: TRBJ2-1; v_gene: TRBV14; len: 14; d_gene: .; CDR3aa: CASANTRVGNEQFF; CDR3nt: TGTGCCAGCGCCAACACCAGGGTCGGCAATGAGCAGTTCTTC
abundance: .; j_gene: TRBJ1-4; v_gene: TRBV6-5; len: 14; d_gene: TRBD1; CDR3aa: CASSPRTGSEKLFF; CDR3nt: TGTGCCAGCAGTCCCCGGACAGGGAGTGAAAAACTGTTTTTT
abundance: .; j_gene: TRBJ1-2; v_gene: TRBV27; len: 14; d_gene: .; CDR3aa: CASSSAGSNYGYTF; CDR3nt: TGTGCCAGCAGTTCGGCAGGTTCTAACTATGGCTACACCTTC
abundance: .; j_gene: TRBJ2-5; v_gene: TRBV6-2/TRBV6-3; len: 15; d_gene: TRBD1; CDR3aa: CASSRTRQGWETQYF; CDR3nt: TGTGCCAGCAGCCGAACTCGACAGGGGTGGGAGACCCAGTACTTC
abundance: .; j_gene: TRBJ2-3; v_gene: TRBV7-9; len: 12; d_gene: TRBD1; CDR3aa: CASSNRGDTQYF; CDR3nt: TGTGCCAGCAGTAACAGGGGGGATACGCAGTATTTT
abundance: .; j_gene: TRBJ1-2; v_gene: TRBV12-5; len: 16; d_gene: TRBD1; CDR3aa: CASGLLQGARSYGYTF; CDR3nt: TGTGCTAGTGGTTTGCTACAGGGGGCGCGGAGCTATGGCTACACCTTC
abundance: once; j_gene: TRBJ1-2; v_gene: TRBV18; len: 15; d_gene: .; CDR3aa: CASSPIGAQDYGYTF; CDR3nt: TGTGCCAGCTCACCGATTGGGGCGCAGGACTATGGCTACACCTTC
abundance: .; j_gene: TRBJ1-6; v_gene: TRBV14; len: 15; d_gene: TRBD1; CDR3aa: CASSHKTGSGSPLHF; CDR3nt: TGTGCCAGCAGCCATAAGACAGGGTCAGGGTCACCCCTCCACTTT
abundance: .; j_gene: TRBJ2-5; v_gene: TRBV5-1; len: 18; d_gene: TRBD2; CDR3aa: CASSRTPTTSGGGETQYF; CDR3nt: TGCGCCAGCAGCCGCACCCCAACGACTAGCGGGGGGGGAGAGACCCAGTACTTC
abundance: .; j_gene: TRBJ1-5; v_gene: TRBV19; len: 15; d_gene: TRBD1; CDR3aa: CASSSVDRGNQPQHF; CDR3nt: TGTGCCAGTAGTTCCGTGGACAGGGGAAATCAGCCCCAGCATTTT
abundance: .; j_gene: TRBJ2-7; v_gene: TRBV20-1; len: 10; d_gene: .; CDR3aa: CRTSSPEQYF; CDR3nt: TGCAGGACTAGTTCTCCCGAGCAGTACTTC
abundance: once; j_gene: TRBJ2-1; v_gene: TRBV5-6; len: 17; d_gene: .; CDR3aa: CASSLAGGGISYNEQFF; CDR3nt: TGTGCCAGCAGCTTGGCCGGTGGGGGCATCTCCTACAATGAGCAGTTCTTC
abundance: .; j_gene: TRBJ2-7; v_gene: TRBV9; len: 15; d_gene: TRBD1; CDR3aa: CASSVGTGAVREQYF; CDR3nt: TGTGCCAGCAGCGTAGGGACAGGGGCTGTGCGGGAGCAGTACTTC
abundance: .; j_gene: TRBJ1-1; v_gene: TRBV21-1; len: 14; d_gene: .; CDR3aa: CASSDSTGNTEAFF; CDR3nt: TGTGCCAGCAGCGACTCCACAGGGAACACTGAAGCTTTCTTT
abundance: .; j_gene: TRBJ2-1; v_gene: TRBV5-1; len: 15; d_gene: TRBD1; CDR3aa: CASSRLQGANNEQFF; CDR3nt: TGCGCCAGCAGCCGTCTACAGGGGGCAAACAATGAGCAGTTCTTC
abundance: .; j_gene: TRBJ2-1; v_gene: TRBV30; len: 12; d_gene: .; CDR3aa: CAWSVRVHEQFF; CDR3nt: TGTGCCTGGAGCGTCAGGGTACATGAGCAGTTCTTC
abundance: .; j_gene: TRBJ2-5; v_gene: TRBV2; len: 15; d_gene: TRBD2; CDR3aa: CASSGLAGGEETQYF; CDR3nt: TGTGCCAGCAGTGGACTAGCGGGGGGGGAAGAGACCCAGTACTTC
abundance: many; j_gene: TRBJ1-2; v_gene: TRBV6-5; len: 14; d_gene: TRBD1; CDR3aa: CASSPGTGGYGYTF; CDR3nt: TGTGCCAGCAGTCCCGGGACAGGGGGCTATGGCTACACCTTC
abundance: .; j_gene: TRBJ1-5; v_gene: TRBV9; len: 13; d_gene: TRBD1; CDR3aa: CASSTQDRAPQHF; CDR3nt: TGTGCCAGCAGCACCCAGGACAGGGCCCCCCAGCATTTT
abundance: .; j_gene: TRBJ2-1; v_gene: TRBV7-6; len: 21; d_gene: TRBD2; CDR3aa: CASSSSSGGLVGEPKYNEQFF; CDR3nt: TGTGCCAGCAGCTCGAGTAGCGGGGGATTGGTCGGGGAGCCGAAGTACAATGAGCAGTTCTTC
abundance: .; j_gene: TRBJ1-4; v_gene: TRBV4-3; len: 15; d_gene: .; CDR3aa: CASSHRKTAGEKLFF; CDR3nt: TGCGCCAGCAGCCATCGGAAAACGGCGGGTGAAAAACTGTTTTTT
abundance: once; j_gene: TRBJ2-1; v_gene: TRBV20-1; len: 9; d_gene: .; CDR3aa: CSASYREFF; CDR3nt: TGCAGTGCGTCCTATCGGGAGTTCTTC
abundance: .; j_gene: TRBJ2-7; v_gene: TRBV6-2/TRBV6-3; len: 13; d_gene: .; CDR3aa: CASSPTSSGEQYF; CDR3nt: TGTGCCAGCAGTCCCACTAGCTCTGGCGAGCAGTACTTC
abundance: .; j_gene: TRBJ2-6; v_gene: TRBV7-9; len: 19; d_gene: .; CDR3aa: CASSPQLPGASSGANVLTF; CDR3nt: TGTGCCAGCAGCCCGCAGTTACCAGGGGCAAGCTCTGGGGCCAACGTCCTGACTTTC
abundance: .; j_gene: TRBJ1-6; v_gene: TRBV18; len: 15; d_gene: .; CDR3aa: CASSPPMTGNSPLHF; CDR3nt: TGTGCCAGCTCACCACCGATGACAGGCAATTCACCCCTCCACTTT
abundance: .; j_gene: TRBJ1-5; v_gene: TRBV5-1; len: 10; d_gene: .; CDR3aa: CASINQPQHF; CDR3nt: TGCGCCAGCATAAATCAGCCCCAGCATTTT
abundance: .; j_gene: TRBJ2-5; v_gene: TRBV3-1/TRBV3-2; len: 12; d_gene: .; CDR3aa: CASSQVGGAQYF; CDR3nt: TGTGCCAGCAGCCAAGTAGGCGGGGCCCAGTACTTC